The TCR beta chain under discussion was sequenced for a study of shared clonotypes between healthy human individuals. Germline-derived CDR1 and CDR2 are MNHEY and SMNVEV (reference sequence). The junction had 11 bases not matched to a gene; V was cut back by 6 bases and J by 6 bases. The CDR3 runs 15 residues. Sequenced by immunoSEQ multiplex PCR; TCRdb stores in-frame clones only, minus some. This sample has 1 million to 1.2 million clones, with roughly 77% found just once. Study conclusions and caveats: Naive CD4 clonotypes were shared across several donors at roughly 5.5%. Non-shared clonotypes were found to have lower generation probabilities than the clonotypes that were shared by all four of the sorted-subset donors.

This clone was counted only a few times. Its antigen is not identified. This receptor was taken from a young man in good health. Some clones in this sample may be carry-over from other donors' samples. Sequenced sample: memory CD4+ T cells from PBMCs. Regarding subset: CD45RA-negative fraction. The rearrangement uses TRBV27 and TRBJ2-7, with 10 bases identical to TRBD2. The CDR3 DNA is TGTGCCAGCAGCAAAGGAACTAGCGGGGTCTTCGAGCAGTACTTC. Protein sequence: CASSKGTSGVFEQYF.